Listed here is a single TCR beta chain. TCRdb fed the RT-PCR reads into MiXCR, producing one record per CDR3 protein. The repertoire holds over 400,000 distinct CDR3 sequences, with over 9.5% as singletons. The entry originates in a study of response to subunit inactivated influenza vaccine. The receptor's source is a man over 45 who received an inactivated influenza vaccine. This specimen consisted of PBMCs from blood, obtained roughly 46 days after vaccination.

CDR3 sequence: CASSQVGVSATNEKLFF. The DNA of the CDR3 is TGCGCCAGCAGCCAAGTAGGGGTTTCGGCAACTAATGAAAAACTGTTTTTT. This chain connects TRBV4-3 to TRBJ1-4; D may be TRBD1 (5 bases). This CDR3 is 17 amino acids long. Deletions cut 1 base from V and 0 bases from J, with 12 bases between. Per the germline V gene, CDR1 is LGHNA and CDR2 is YSLEER.